A single sample gave rise to the 11 T cell receptor beta chains below, sequenced in a study of shared clonotypes between healthy human individuals. The repertoire was sequenced with immunoSEQ multiplex PCR; TCRdb's copy has only in-frame clones and lacks some. The sample shows 1,500,000 or so clones, 96% of them seen only once. Input material: naive CD4+ T cells sorted from blood. Sample subset: CD45RA+ positively selected. Source of these receptors: a man aged 25 to 40 in good health.

This clone has only one observation. The rearrangement uses TRBV10-2 and TRBJ1-4; TRBD1 agrees at 7 bases. The V gene end was trimmed by 4 bases and the J gene end by 6 bases; junction bases not matched to a gene: 5. The CDR3 sequence is 14 residues long. Germline-derived CDR1 and CDR2 are WSHSY and SAAADI. Here the CDR3 reads CASSGDSAYEKLFF. CDR3 DNA: TGCGCCAGCAGTGGGGACAGTGCCTATGAAAAACTGTTTTTT.

Points on this clone: This same CDR3 is encoded by further DNA sequences in the sample. This CDR3 reads CASSVTGGNYGYTF. Written as DNA, the CDR3 is TGTGCCAGCAGCGTAACAGGGGGGAACTATGGCTACACCTTC. The chain combines TRBV9 with TRBJ1-2, with TRBD1 identical over 8 bases. V lost 1 base, J lost 2 bases, and 1 base stayed unmatched. The germline CDR1 and CDR2 sequences are SGDLS and YYNGEE. The CDR3 length is 14 residues.

The V gene is TRBV29-1, the J gene TRBJ1-4; TRBD1 is a possible D gene (5 bases). V was cut by 2 bases and J by 4 bases, with 5 bases left in between. The length of the CDR3 is 12 residues. Germline V gene lookup returns CDR1 SQVTM and CDR2 ANQGSEA. The DNA of the CDR3 is TGCAGCGTTGAACAGGGTAATGAAAAACTGTTTTTT. This gives the protein CSVEQGNEKLFF.

V usage is TRBV10-2 and J usage is TRBJ2-7, with D uncertain. The CDR3 covers 16 residues. Germline values: CDR1 WSHSY, CDR2 SAAADI. V was trimmed by 2 bases and J by 3 bases, leaving 17 bases between them. In DNA, the CDR3 is TGCGCCAGCAGTGAGATGGGTAGAGCAGGAGTCTACGAGCAGTACTTC. Translation: CASSEMGRAGVYEQYF.

This chain uses TRBV5-1 with TRBJ1-4; no clear D gene. Germline V gives CDR1 SGHRS, CDR2 YFSETQ. The V and J ends lost 0 bases and 7 bases respectively, with 13 bases between them. The CDR3 is 15 residues long. Here the CDR3 reads CASSLAMGLGEKLFF. The CDR3 DNA sequence: TGCGCCAGCAGCTTGGCTATGGGGTTAGGTGAAAAACTGTTTTTT.

The gene calls are TRBV2 and TRBJ2-2, with D perhaps matching TRBD1 (5 bases). Trimming shortened V by 5 bases and J by 6 bases, and 7 bases separated the two germline ends. This CDR3 spans 12 amino acids. CDR1 is SNHLY, CDR2 FYNNEI, per germline. CDR3 region: CASSRGSGELFF. DNA for the CDR3: TGTGCCAGCAGTAGGGGATCCGGGGAGCTGTTTTTT. The whole variable domain, remainder taken from reference TRBV2 and TRBJ2-2, is EPEVTQTPSHQVTQMGQEVILRCVPISNHLYFYWYRQILGQKVEFLVSFYNNEISEKSEIFDDQFSVERPDGSNFTLKIRSTKLEDSAMYFCASSRGSGELFFGEGSRLTVL.

The chain uses TRBV9 and TRBJ2-1, with D possibly matching TRBD1 (5 bases). Germline V CDR1 and CDR2: SGDLS, YYNGEE. V was cut by 0 bases and J by 9 bases, with 7 bases left in between. This CDR3 has 12 amino acids. This chain's CDR3 is CASSVETAEQFF. CDR3 bases: TGTGCCAGCAGCGTAGAGACAGCTGAGCAGTTCTTC.

This chain connects TRBV7-2 to TRBJ2-6, with D possibly TRBD1 on 5 matching bases. The CDR3 is made up of 15 amino acids. Germline V gene sequence: CDR1 SGHTA, CDR2 FQGNSA. V was clipped by 5 bases and J by 2 bases, with 10 bases between them. CDR3 bases: TGTGCCAGCAGCCCCAGGGTAGCTGGGGCCAACGTCCTGACTTTC. Amino acid sequence: CASSPRVAGANVLTF.

The rearrangement links TRBV18 to TRBJ2-5; D gene uncertain. CDR1 and CDR2 from the germline V gene are KGHSH and LQKENI. The CDR3 covers 14 residues. V was trimmed by 3 bases and J by 5 bases, leaving 13 bases between them. The CDR3 bases are TGTGCCAGCTCACCGGTCGGGTTACTGGAGACCCAGTACTTC. Its translation: CASSPVGLLETQYF.

The CDR3 here is CASSREGAMGYTF. The CDR3 coding sequence is TGTGCCAGCAGCAGGGAGGGGGCGATGGGCTACACCTTC. This chain links TRBV9 with TRBJ1-2, with 7 bases matching TRBD1. The trim removed 4 bases at V and 8 bases at J, leaving 8 bases unmatched. The CDR3 loop spans 13 amino acids. Germline-derived CDR1 and CDR2 are SGDLS and YYNGEE.

This clone appeared a single time. V usage is TRBV5-1 and J usage is TRBJ1-4; tentative D call: TRBD1 (5 bases). Trimming took off 4 bases at V and 8 bases at J, with 15 bases between the two ends. The CDR3 is 14 amino acids. CDR1 SGHRS and CDR2 YFSETQ come from the germline V gene. The CDR3 coding sequence is TGCGCCAGCAGCCGTACAGGCCTTGAGGAAAAACTGTTTTTT. This encodes CASSRTGLEEKLFF.